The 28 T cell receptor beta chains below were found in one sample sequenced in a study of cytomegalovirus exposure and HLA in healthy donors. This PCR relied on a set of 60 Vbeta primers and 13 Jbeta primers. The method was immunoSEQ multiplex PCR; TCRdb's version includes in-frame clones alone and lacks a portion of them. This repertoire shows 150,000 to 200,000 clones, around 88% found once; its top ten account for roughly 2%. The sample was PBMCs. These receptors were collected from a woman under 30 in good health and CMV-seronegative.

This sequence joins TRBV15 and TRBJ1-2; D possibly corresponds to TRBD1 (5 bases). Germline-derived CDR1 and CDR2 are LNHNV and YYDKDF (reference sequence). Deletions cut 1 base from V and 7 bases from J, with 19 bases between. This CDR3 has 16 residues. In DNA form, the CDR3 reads TGTGCCACCAGCAGAGCCGGGCAGGACAAGAAGGGTGGCTACACCTTC. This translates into CATSRAGQDKKGGYTF.

CDR3 bases: TGTGCCAGCAGCTTACCGGGTAGCGGGGGGCCTAGCTCCTACAATGAGCAGTTCTTC. Translating gives CASSLPGSGGPSSYNEQFF. This rearrangement joins TRBV7-9 to TRBJ2-1, with 10 bases matching TRBD2. J lost 0 bases, V lost 2 bases, and 10 bases had no gene match. Per the germline V gene, CDR1 is SEHNR and CDR2 is FQNEAQ (reference sequence). This CDR3 comprises 19 residues. Based on the CDR3 plus reference TRBV7-9 and TRBJ2-1, the full variable domain is DTGVSQNPRHKITKRGQNVTFRCDPISEHNRLYWYRQTLGQGPEFLTYFQNEAQLEKSRLLSDRFSAERPKGSFSTLEIQRTEQGDSAMYLCASSLPGSGGPSSYNEQFFGPGTRLTVL.

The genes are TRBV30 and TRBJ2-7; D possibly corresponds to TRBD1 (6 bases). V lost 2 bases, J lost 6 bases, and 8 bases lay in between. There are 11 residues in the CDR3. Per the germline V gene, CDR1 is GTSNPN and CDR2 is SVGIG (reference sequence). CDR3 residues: CAWSKGVEQYF. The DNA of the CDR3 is TGTGCCTGGAGTAAGGGGGTCGAGCAGTACTTC.

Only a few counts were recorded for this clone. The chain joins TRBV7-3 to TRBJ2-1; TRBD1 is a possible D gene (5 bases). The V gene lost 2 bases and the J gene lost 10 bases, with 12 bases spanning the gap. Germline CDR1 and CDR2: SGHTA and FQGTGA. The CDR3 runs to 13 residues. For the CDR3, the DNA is TGTGCCAGCAGCTTACAAGCTAGGGGCGAGCAGTTCTTC. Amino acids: CASSLQARGEQFF.

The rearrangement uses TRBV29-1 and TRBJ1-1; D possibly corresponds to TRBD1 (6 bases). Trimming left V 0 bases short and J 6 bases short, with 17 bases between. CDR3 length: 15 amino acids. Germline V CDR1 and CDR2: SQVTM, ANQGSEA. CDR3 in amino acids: CSVEDRGGAPAEAFF. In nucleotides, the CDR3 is TGCAGCGTTGAAGATCGGGGGGGCGCGCCGGCTGAAGCTTTCTTT.

The CDR3 region is CASSPGGGNSPLHF. As DNA, the CDR3 is TGTGCCAGCAGTCCAGGGGGAGGAAATTCACCCCTCCACTTT. The chain has TRBV6-5 and TRBJ1-6, with 7 positions matching TRBD1. V lost 5 bases and J lost 7; bases outside the gene matches: 5. The CDR3 is made up of 14 amino acids. Germline-derived CDR1 and CDR2 are MNHEY and SVGAGI.

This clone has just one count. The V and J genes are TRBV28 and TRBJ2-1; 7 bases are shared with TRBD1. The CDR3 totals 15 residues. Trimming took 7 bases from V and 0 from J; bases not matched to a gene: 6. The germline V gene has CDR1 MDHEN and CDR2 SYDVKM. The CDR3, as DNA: TGTGCCAGCACCCCCCCAGGGGGCTCCTACAATGAGCAGTTCTTC. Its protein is CASTPPGGSYNEQFF.

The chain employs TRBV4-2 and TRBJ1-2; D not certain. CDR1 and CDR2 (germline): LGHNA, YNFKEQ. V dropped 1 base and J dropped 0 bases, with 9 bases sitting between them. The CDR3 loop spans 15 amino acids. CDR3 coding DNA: TGTGCCAGCAGCCAAGGCGAGCAGGCTAACTATGGCTACACCTTC. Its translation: CASSQGEQANYGYTF.

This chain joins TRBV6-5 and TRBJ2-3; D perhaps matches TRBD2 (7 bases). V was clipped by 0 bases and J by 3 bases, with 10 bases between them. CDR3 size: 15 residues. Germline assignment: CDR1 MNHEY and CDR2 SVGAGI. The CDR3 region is CASSYSGGTTDTQYF. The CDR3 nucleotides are TGTGCCAGCAGTTACTCGGGGGGGACAACAGATACGCAGTATTTT.

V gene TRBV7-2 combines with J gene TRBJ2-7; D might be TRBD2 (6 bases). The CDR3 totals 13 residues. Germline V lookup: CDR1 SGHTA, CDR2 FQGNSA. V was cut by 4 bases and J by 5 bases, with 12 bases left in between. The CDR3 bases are TGTGCCAGCAGCTCTCGGACTACGAACGAGCAGTACTTC. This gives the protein CASSSRTTNEQYF.

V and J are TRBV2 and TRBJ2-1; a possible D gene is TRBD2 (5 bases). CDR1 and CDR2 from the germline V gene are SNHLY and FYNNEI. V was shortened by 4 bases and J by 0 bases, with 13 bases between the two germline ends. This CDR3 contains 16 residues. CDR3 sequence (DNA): TGTGCCAGCAGTGCGGGGAACGCAGGCTCCTACAATGAGCAGTTCTTC. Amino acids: CASSAGNAGSYNEQFF.

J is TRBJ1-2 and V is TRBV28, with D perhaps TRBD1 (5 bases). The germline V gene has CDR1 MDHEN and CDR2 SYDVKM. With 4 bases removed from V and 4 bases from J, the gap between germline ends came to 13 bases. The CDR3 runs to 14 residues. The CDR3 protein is CASSSSGGTYGYTF. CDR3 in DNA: TGTGCCAGCAGTTCGTCTGGGGGGACCTATGGCTACACCTTC.

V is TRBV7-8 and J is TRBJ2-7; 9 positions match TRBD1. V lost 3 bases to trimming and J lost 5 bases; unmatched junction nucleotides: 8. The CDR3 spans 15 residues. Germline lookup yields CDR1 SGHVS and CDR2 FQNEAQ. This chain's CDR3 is CASSFPGTGRNEQYF. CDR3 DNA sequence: TGTGCCAGCAGCTTCCCAGGGACAGGGCGAAACGAGCAGTACTTC.

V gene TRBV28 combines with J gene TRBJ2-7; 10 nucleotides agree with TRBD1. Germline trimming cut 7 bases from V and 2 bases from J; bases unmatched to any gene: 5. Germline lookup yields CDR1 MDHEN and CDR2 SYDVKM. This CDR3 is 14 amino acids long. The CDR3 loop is CASKGTGVTYEQYF. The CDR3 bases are TGTGCCAGCAAGGGGACAGGGGTAACCTACGAGCAGTACTTC.

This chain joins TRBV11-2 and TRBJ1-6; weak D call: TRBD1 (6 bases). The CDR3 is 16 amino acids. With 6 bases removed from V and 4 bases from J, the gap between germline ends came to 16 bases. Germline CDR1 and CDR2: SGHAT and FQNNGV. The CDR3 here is CASRRPGRGYNSPLHF. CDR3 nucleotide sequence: TGTGCCAGCAGACGCCCAGGGAGGGGGTATAATTCACCCCTCCACTTT.

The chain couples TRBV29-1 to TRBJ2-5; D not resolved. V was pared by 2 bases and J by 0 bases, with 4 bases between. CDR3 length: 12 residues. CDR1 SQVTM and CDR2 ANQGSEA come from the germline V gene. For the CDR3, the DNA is TGCAGCGTTGAAAGCAACCAAGAGACCCAGTACTTC. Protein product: CSVESNQETQYF.

CDR3 sequence reads: CASSYPNTLTGPDTDTQYF. In DNA, the CDR3 is TGTGCCAGCAGTTACCCGAACACCTTGACAGGGCCGGACACAGATACGCAGTATTTT. V usage is TRBV28 and J usage is TRBJ2-3, with 7 bases fitting TRBD1. The ends lost 4 bases at V and 2 bases at J; junction bases unmatched: 18. Germline lookup yields CDR1 MDHEN and CDR2 SYDVKM. The CDR3 is 19 amino acids.

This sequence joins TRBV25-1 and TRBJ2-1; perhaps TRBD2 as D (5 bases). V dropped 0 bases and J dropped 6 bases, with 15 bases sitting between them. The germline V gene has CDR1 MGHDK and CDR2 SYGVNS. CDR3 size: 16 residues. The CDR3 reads CASSEYPLVSGNEQFF. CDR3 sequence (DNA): TGTGCCAGCAGTGAATACCCACTAGTAAGCGGCAATGAGCAGTTCTTC.

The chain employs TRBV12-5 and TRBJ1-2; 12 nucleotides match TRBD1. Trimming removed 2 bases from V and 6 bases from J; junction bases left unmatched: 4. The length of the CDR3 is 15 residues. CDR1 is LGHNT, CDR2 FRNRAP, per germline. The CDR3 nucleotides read TGTGCTAGTGGTTTGTTGGGACAGGGGGCAAATGGCTACACCTTC. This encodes CASGLLGQGANGYTF. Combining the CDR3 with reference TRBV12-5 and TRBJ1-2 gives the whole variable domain DARVTQTPRHKVTEMGQEVTMRCQPILGHNTVFWYRQTMMQGLELLAYFRNRAPLDDSGMPKDRFSAEMPDATLATLKIQPSEPRDSAVYFCASGLLGQGANGYTFGSGTRLTVV.

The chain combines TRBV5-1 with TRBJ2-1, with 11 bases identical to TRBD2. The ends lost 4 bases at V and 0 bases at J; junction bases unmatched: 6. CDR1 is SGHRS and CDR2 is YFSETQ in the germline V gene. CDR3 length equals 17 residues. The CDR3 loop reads CASSLGTSGSSYNEQFF. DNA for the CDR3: TGCGCCAGCAGCCTAGGGACTAGCGGCAGCTCCTACAATGAGCAGTTCTTC. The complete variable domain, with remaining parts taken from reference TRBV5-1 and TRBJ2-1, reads KAGVTQTPRYLIKTRGQQVTLSCSPISGHRSVSWYQQTPGQGLQFLFEYFSETQRNKGNFPGRFSGRQFSNSRSEMNVSTLELGDSALYLCASSLGTSGSSYNEQFFGPGTRLTVL.

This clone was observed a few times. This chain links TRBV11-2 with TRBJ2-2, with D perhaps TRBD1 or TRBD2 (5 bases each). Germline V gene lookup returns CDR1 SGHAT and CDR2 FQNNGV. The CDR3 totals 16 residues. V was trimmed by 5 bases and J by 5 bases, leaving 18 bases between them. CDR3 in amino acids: CASSLGVGVGTGELFF. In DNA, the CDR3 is TGTGCCAGCAGCCTAGGGGTGGGAGTGGGGACCGGGGAGCTGTTTTTT. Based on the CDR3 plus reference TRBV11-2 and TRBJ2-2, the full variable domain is EAGVAQSPRYKIIEKRQSVAFWCNPISGHATLYWYQQILGQGPKLLIQFQNNGVVDDSQLPKDRFSAERLKGVDSTLKIQPAKLEDSAVYLCASSLGVGVGTGELFFGEGSRLTVL.

The CDR3 loop reads CAWSERGHVYGYTF. CDR3 in DNA: TGTGCCTGGAGTGAAAGGGGACACGTCTATGGCTACACCTTC. This rearrangement joins TRBV30 to TRBJ1-2; D may be TRBD1 (6 bases). V gave up 1 base and J gave up 4 bases, with 13 bases separating them. The CDR3 is 14 residues long. Germline CDR1 reads GTSNPN; CDR2 reads SVGIG (reference sequence). Together with reference TRBV30 and TRBJ1-2, the CDR3 gives the full variable domain: SQTIHQWPATLVQPVGSPLSLECTVEGTSNPNLYWYRQAAGRGLQLLFYSVGIGQISSEVPQNLSASRPQDRQFILSSKKLLLSDSGFYLCAWSERGHVYGYTFGSGTRLTVV.

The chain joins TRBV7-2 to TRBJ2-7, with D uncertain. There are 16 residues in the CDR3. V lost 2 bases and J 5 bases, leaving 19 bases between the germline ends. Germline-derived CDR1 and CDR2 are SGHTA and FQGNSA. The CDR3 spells CASSLSSSPLRDEQYF. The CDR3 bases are TGTGCCAGCAGCTTATCAAGTTCCCCCCTACGAGACGAGCAGTACTTC.

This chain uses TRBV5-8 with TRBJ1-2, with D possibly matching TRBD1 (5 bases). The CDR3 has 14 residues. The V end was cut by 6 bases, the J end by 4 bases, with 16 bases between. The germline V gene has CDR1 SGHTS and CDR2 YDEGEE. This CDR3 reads CASTPPGSPYGYTF. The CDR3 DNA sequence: TGTGCCAGCACCCCCCCAGGGTCACCCTATGGCTACACCTTC.

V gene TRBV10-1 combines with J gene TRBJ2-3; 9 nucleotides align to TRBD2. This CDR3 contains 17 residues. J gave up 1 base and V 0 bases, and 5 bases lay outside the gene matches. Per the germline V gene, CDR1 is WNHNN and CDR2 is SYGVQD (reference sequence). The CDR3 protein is CASSESILAGRTDTQYF. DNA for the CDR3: TGCGCCAGCAGTGAGTCGATTCTAGCGGGACGCACAGATACGCAGTATTTT.

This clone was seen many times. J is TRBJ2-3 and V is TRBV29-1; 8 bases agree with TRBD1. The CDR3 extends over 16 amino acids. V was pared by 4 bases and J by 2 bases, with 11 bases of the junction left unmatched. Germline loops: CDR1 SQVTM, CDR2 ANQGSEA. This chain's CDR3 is CSVGTRTGLNTDTQYF. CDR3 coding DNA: TGCAGCGTTGGTACTCGGACAGGGCTAAACACAGATACGCAGTATTTT.

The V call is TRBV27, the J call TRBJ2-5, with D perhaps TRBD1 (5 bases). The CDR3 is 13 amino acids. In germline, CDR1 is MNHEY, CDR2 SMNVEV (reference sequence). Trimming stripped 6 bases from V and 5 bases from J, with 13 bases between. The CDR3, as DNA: TGTGCCAGCAGAATTACAGGTGGGGAGACCCAGTACTTC. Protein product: CASRITGGETQYF.

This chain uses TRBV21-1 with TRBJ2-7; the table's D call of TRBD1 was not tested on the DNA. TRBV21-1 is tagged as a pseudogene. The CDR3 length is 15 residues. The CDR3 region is CAKNKPGRVPSEQYF. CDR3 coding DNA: TGTGCCAAGAATAAGCCGGGCAGGGTCCCTTCCGAGCAGTACTTC.